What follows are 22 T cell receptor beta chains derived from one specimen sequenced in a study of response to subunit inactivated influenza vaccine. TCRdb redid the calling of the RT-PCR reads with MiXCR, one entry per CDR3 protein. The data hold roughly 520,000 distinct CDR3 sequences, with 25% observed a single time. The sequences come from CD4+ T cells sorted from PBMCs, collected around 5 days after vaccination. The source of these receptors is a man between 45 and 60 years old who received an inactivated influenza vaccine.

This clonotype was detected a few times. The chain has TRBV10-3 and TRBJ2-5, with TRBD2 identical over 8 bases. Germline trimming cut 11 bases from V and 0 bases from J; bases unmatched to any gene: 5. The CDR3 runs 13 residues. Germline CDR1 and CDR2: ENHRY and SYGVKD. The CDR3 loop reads CASRLAHQETQYF. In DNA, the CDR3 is TGTGCCTCAAGACTAGCGCACCAAGAGACCCAGTACTTC.

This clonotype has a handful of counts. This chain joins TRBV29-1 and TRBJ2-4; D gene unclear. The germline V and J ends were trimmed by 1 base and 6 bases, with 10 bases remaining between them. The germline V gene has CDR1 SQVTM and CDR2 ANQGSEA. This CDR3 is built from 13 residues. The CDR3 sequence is CSVEVWGGNIQYF. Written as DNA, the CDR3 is TGCAGCGTTGAAGTGTGGGGTGGAAACATTCAGTACTTC.

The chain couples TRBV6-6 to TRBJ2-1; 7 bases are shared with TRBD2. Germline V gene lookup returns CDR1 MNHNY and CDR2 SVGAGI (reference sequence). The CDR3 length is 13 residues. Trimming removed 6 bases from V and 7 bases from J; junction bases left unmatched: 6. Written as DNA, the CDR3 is TGTGCCAGCAGGCCTACTAGCGATAATGAGCAGTTCTTC. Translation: CASRPTSDNEQFF.

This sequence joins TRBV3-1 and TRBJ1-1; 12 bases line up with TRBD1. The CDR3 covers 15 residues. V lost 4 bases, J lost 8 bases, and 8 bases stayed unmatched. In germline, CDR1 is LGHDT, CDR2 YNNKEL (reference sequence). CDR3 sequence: CASSPRDRGLREAFF. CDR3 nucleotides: TGTGCCAGCAGCCCACGGGACAGGGGGCTTAGAGAAGCTTTCTTT.

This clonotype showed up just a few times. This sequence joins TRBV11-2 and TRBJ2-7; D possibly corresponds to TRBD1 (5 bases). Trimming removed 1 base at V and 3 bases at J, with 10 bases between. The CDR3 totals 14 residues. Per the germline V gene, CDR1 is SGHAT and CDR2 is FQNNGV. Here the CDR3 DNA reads TGTGCCAGCAGCTTAGGCAGGGCCAACTACGAGCAGTACTTC. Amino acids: CASSLGRANYEQYF. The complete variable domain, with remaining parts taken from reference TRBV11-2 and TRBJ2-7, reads EAGVAQSPRYKIIEKRQSVAFWCNPISGHATLYWYQQILGQGPKLLIQFQNNGVVDDSQLPKDRFSAERLKGVDSTLKIQPAKLEDSAVYLCASSLGRANYEQYFGPGTRLTVT.

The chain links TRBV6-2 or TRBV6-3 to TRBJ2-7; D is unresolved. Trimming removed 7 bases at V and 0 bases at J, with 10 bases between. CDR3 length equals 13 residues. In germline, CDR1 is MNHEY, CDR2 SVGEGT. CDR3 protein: CASKYSSSYEQYF. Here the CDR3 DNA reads TGTGCCAGCAAATACTCGAGCTCCTACGAGCAGTACTTC.

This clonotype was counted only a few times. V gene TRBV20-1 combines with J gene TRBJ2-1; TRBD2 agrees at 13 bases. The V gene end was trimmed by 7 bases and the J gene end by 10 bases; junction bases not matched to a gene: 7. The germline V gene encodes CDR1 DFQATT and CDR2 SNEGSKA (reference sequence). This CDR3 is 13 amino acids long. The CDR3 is CSVGTSGIQEQFF. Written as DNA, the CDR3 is TGCAGTGTTGGGACTAGCGGGATCCAAGAGCAGTTCTTC.

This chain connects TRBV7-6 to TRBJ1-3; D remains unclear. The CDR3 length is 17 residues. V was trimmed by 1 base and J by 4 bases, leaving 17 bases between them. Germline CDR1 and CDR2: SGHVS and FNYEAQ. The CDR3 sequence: CASSLGASPLSGNTIYF. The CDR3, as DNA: TGTGCCAGCAGCTTAGGGGCCTCACCCCTTTCGGGAAACACCATATATTTT.

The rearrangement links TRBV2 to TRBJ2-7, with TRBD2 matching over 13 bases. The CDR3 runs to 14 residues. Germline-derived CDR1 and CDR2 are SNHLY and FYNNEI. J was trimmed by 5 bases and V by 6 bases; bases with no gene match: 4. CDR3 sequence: CASRRLAGGHEQYF. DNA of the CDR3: TGTGCCAGCAGGAGACTAGCGGGAGGCCACGAGCAGTACTTC.

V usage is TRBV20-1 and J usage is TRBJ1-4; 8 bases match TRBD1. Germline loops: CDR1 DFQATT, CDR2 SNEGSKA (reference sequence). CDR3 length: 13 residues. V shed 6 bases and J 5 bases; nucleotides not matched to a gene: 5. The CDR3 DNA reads TGCAGTGCCCGGACAGGGAAGAATGAAAAACTGTTTTTT. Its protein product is CSARTGKNEKLFF.

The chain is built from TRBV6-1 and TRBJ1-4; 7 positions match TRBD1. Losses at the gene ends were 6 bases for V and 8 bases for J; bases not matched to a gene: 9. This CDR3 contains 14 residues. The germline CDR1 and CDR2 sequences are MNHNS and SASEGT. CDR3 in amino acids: CASRPPGGREKLFF. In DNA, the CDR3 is TGTGCCAGCAGGCCACCAGGGGGGAGGGAAAAACTGTTTTTT.

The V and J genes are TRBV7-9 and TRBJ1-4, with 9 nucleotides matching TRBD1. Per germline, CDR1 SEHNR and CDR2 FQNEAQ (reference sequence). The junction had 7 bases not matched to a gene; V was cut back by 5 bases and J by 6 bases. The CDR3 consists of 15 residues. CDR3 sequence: CASSLQGATDEKLFF. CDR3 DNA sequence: TGTGCCAGCAGCCTACAGGGGGCGACCGATGAAAAACTGTTTTTT.

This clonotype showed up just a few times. The CDR3 protein is CASRDYGNTIYF. In DNA, the CDR3 is TGTGCCAGCAGAGACTATGGAAACACCATATATTTT. The rearrangement links TRBV6-1 to TRBJ1-3; D unresolved. The ends were cut back, 6 bases at V and 3 bases at J, with 6 bases in the middle. The CDR3 sequence is 12 residues long. CDR1 is MNHNS and CDR2 is SASEGT in the germline V gene.

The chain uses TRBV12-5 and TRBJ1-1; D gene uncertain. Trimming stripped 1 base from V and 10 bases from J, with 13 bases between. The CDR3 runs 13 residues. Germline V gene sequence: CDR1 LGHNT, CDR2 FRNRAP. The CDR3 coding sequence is TGTGCTAGTGGTTTGGACTGGACGGCACCAGCTTTCTTT. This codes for CASGLDWTAPAFF.

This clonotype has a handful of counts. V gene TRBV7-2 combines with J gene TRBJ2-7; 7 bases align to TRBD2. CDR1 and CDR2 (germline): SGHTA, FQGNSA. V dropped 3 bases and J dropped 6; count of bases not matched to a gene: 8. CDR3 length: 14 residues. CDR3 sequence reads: CASSLADSSGEQYF. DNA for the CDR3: TGTGCCAGCAGCTTGGCAGACTCTAGCGGCGAGCAGTACTTC.

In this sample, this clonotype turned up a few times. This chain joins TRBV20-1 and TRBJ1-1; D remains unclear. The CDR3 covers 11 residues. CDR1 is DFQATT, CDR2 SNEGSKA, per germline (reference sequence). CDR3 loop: CSESGNTEAFF. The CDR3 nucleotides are TGCAGCGAGTCGGGCAACACTGAAGCTTTCTTT.

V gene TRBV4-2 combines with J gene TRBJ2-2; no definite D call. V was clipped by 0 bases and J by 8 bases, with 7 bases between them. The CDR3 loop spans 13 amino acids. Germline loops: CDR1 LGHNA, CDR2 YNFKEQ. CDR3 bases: TGTGCCAGCAGCCAAGAATTGGCTGGGGAGCTGTTTTTT. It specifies CASSQELAGELFF.

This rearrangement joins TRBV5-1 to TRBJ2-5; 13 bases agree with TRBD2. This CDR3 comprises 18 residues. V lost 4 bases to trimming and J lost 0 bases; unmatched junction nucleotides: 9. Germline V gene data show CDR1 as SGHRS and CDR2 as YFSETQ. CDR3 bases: TGCGCCAGCAGCCAAGGACTAGCGGGGGCCCAATACCAAGAGACCCAGTACTTC. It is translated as CASSQGLAGAQYQETQYF.

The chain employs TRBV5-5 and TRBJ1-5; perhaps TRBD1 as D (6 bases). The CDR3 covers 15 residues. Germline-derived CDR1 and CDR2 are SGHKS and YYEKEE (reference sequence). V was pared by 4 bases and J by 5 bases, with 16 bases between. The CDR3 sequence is CASSPGRGGYQPQHF. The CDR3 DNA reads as TGTGCCAGCAGCCCGGGAAGGGGGGGTTATCAGCCCCAGCATTTT.

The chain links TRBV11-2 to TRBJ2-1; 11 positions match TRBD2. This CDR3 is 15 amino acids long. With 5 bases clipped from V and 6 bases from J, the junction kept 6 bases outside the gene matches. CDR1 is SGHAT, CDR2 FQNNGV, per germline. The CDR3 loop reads CASSTPGLAVNEQFF. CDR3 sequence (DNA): TGTGCCAGCAGCACACCGGGACTAGCGGTCAATGAGCAGTTCTTC.

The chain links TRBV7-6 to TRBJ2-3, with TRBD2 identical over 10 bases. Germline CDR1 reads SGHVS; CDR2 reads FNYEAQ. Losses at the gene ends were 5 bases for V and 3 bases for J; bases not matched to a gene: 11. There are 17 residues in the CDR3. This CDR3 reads CASSLGATSGLTDTQYF. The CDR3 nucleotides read TGTGCCAGCAGCCTTGGGGCGACTAGCGGGCTAACAGATACGCAGTATTTT.

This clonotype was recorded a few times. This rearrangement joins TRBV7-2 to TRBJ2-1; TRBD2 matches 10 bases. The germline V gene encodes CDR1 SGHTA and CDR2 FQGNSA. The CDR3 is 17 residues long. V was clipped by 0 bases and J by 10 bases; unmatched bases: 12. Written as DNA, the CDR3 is TGTGCCAGCAGCTTAGCGCGTACAGCGGGGGGGCCTAGGGAGCAGTTCTTC. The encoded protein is CASSLARTAGGPREQFF. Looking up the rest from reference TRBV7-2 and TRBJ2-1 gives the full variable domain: GAGVSQSPSNKVTEKGKDVELRCDPISGHTALYWYRQSLGQGLEFLIYFQGNSAPDKSGLPSDRFSAERTGGSVSTLTIQRTQQEDSAVYLCASSLARTAGGPREQFFGPGTRLTVL.